One sample yielded the 2 T cell receptor beta chains listed below, sequenced in a study of T cells after yellow fever vaccination. TCRdb recomputed calls from the 5' RACE reads with MiXCR, one row per CDR3 protein. Of hundreds of thousands of distinct CDR3 sequences in the sample, around an eighth were seen once. Material: PBMCs, obtained on the day of the yellow fever booster vaccination. These receptors were collected from a man aged 30 to 45 who received the YFV17D yellow fever vaccine.

This clonotype was observed many times. The chain combines TRBV30 with TRBJ1-4; 7 bases map to TRBD1. The CDR3 length is 15 residues. The V gene end was trimmed by 2 bases and the J gene end by 3 bases; junction bases not matched to a gene: 6. The germline CDR1 and CDR2 sequences are GTSNPN and SVGIG (reference sequence). In DNA, the CDR3 is TGTGCCTGGAGTCACGGGACAGTAGCTAATGAAAAACTGTTTTTT. Residues: CAWSHGTVANEKLFF.

This clonotype was picked up many times. The chain links TRBV25-1 to TRBJ2-1; D uncertain. Per germline, CDR1 MGHDK and CDR2 SYGVNS. V lost 3 bases, J lost 3 bases, and 0 bases lay in between. CDR3 length equals 11 residues. CDR3 DNA: TGTGCCAGCAGTGACTACAATGAGCAGTTCTTC. It yields the protein CASSDYNEQFF.